This TCR beta chain originates from a study of T cell repertoires in cytomegalovirus infection. Study at large: In the study, CMV epitopes included recently identified HLA-C-restricted and well-studied HLA-B-restricted ones. Signatures in public TCR beta sequences pointed to both CMV infection and matching HLA type. Whole-study findings and limits: The ex vivo response was dominated by HLA-C-restricted CMV-specific TCR beta clonotypes. Cumulative frequency of public TCR beta families picked out carriers of CMV plus the relevant HLA.

The germline CDR1 and CDR2 sequences are KGHDR and SFDVKD. This CDR3 is 16 amino acids long. V trimming: 4 bases; J trimming: 6 bases; junction bases outside the gene matches: 6. The sample holds a few counts of this clonotype. The antigen is not known. One entry per CDR3 protein results from TCRdb running MiXCR on the reads. The top ten clones hold under 15% of a sample with around 900,000 distinct CDR3 sequences, under 40% of them seen once. This sequence was found in a human donor in good health (CMV status not recorded). Some clones in this sample may be carry-over from other donors' samples. The sample was cultured CD8+ T cells from PBMCs, taken from culture after CMV antigen stimulation. The chain recombines TRBV24-1 with TRBJ2-2; 11 positions agree with TRBD1. Here the CDR3 reads CATSDRTGGKSGELFF. The CDR3 DNA reads as TGTGCCACCAGTGACCGGACAGGGGGCAAGTCCGGGGAGCTGTTTTTT.